One sample yielded the 8 T cell receptor beta chains listed below, sequenced in a study of glioma-infiltrating T cells. Using RNA template, CDR3s of TCR alpha and beta were amplified with iRepertoire arm-PCR. TCRdb recomputed calls from the multiplex PCR reads with MiXCR, one row per CDR3 protein. The profile shows some 99,000 distinct CDR3 sequences, 20% to 25% of them singletons. Specimen: glioma tissue, nonneoplastic brain tissue, or PBMCs (not recorded which). The receptors stem from a human donor with low-grade glioma or glioblastoma, undergoing nonglioma brain surgery, or in good health (not recorded which).

Notes on this clonotype: Given a much more abundant clone one base away, this may be a read error. This sequence joins TRBV11-2 and TRBJ2-7; possibly TRBD1 for D (6 bases). The V end lost 2 bases, the J end lost 5 bases, and 10 bases lay between the germline ends. The CDR3 runs to 13 residues. Looked up from germline, CDR1 is SGHAT and CDR2 is FQNNGV. The CDR3 DNA sequence: TGTGCCAGCAGCTTACAGGGGTTACACGAGCAGTACTTC. It is translated as CASSLQGLHEQYF. Full variable domain (rest looked up from reference TRBV11-2 and TRBJ2-7): EAGVAQSPRYKIIEKRQSVAFWCNPISGHATLYWYQQILGQGPKLLIQFQNNGVVDDSQLPKDRFSAERLKGVDSTLKIQPAKLEDSAVYLCASSLQGLHEQYFGPGTRLTVT.

This clonotype was seen at least ten times. This chain joins TRBV29-1 and TRBJ2-3; 8 nucleotides agree with TRBD1. This CDR3 is 14 amino acids long. J gave up 4 bases and V 7 bases, and 10 bases lay outside the gene matches. Germline V gene sequence: CDR1 SQVTM, CDR2 ANQGSEA. CDR3 coding DNA: TGCAGCGCATCTACAGGGGGTACTCCAGATACGCAGTATTTT. Protein product: CSASTGGTPDTQYF.

This clonotype was found many times. The chain joins TRBV6-2 or TRBV6-3 to TRBJ2-7; TRBD1 is a possible D gene (5 bases). CDR3 length: 14 amino acids. V shed 7 bases and J shed 6 bases, with 19 bases lying between them. From germline, CDR1 is MNHEY and CDR2 SVGEGT. The DNA of the CDR3 is TGTGCCAGCACCAACTGGGGCAGGGAAGGCGAGCAGTACTTC. Translation: CASTNWGREGEQYF.

This clonotype was found many times. This chain joins TRBV6-1 and TRBJ2-1, with 7 bases fitting TRBD1. The CDR3 covers 15 residues. The germline CDR1 and CDR2 sequences are MNHNS and SASEGT. After removal of 6 bases from V and 2 bases from J, the junction contained 7 bases not matched to a gene. CDR3 region: CASRSSGTAYNEQFF. The CDR3 DNA follows: TGTGCCAGCAGATCCTCCGGGACAGCCTACAATGAGCAGTTCTTC.

With respect to this clonotype: Given the absence of the conserved phenylalanine or tryptophan at the CDR3 end, a read error is likely. This chain links TRBV7-2 with TRBJ2-1, with a tentative D call TRBD2 (7 bases). Germline loops: CDR1 SGHTA, CDR2 FQGNSA. The CDR3 is made up of 16 amino acids. The ends were cut back, 1 base at V and 2 bases at J, with 12 bases in the middle. This CDR3 reads CASSLEGGGAYNEQFL. In DNA form, the CDR3 reads TGTGCCAGCAGCTTAGAAGGCGGGGGCGCCTACAATGAGCAGTTCCTC.

The CDR3 nucleotides are TGCAGTGGGGTCAGGGGACCTCGTGGAAACACCATATATTTT. It encodes CSGVRGPRGNTIYF. The chain carries TRBV20-1 and TRBJ1-3, with D possibly matching TRBD1 (6 bases). CDR1 is DFQATT and CDR2 is SNEGSKA in the germline V gene (reference sequence). The CDR3 consists of 14 residues. V lost 7 bases and J lost 3, with 16 bases in between.

Remarks on this clonotype: With a much larger clone just one base away, this may be a read error. The chain recombines TRBV12-3 or TRBV12-4 with TRBJ1-5, with TRBD1 identical over 8 bases. The V gene end was trimmed by 7 bases and the J gene end by 2 bases; junction bases not matched to a gene: 4. The CDR3 contains 14 residues. The CDR3: CASTKGQGNQPQHF. For the CDR3, the DNA is TGTGCCAGCACGAAGGGACAGGGCAATCAGCCCCAGCATTTT.

Many counts were recorded for this clonotype. A much bigger clone sits one base away, suggesting this may be a read error. The chain combines TRBV5-4 with TRBJ1-2; 7 bases are shared with TRBD1. The CDR3 runs 13 residues. V lost 4 bases to trimming and J lost 2 bases; unmatched junction nucleotides: 2. Germline V CDR1 and CDR2: SGHNT, YYREEE (reference sequence). As DNA, the CDR3 is TGTGCCAGCAGCGGGGGACAGAACTATGGCTACACCTTC. This encodes CASSGGQNYGYTF.